Presented here are 17 T cell receptor beta chains from one specimen sequenced in a study of shared clonotypes between healthy human individuals. TCRdb keeps only in-frame clones here, not all; method: immunoSEQ multiplex PCR. The sample includes roughly 1,000,000 clones, about 80% of them seen just once. The sample consisted of memory CD4+ T cells from PBMCs. Documented subset: CD45RA-negative fraction. The receptors stem from a man between 18 and 35 years old in good health. Some clones in this sample may be carry-over from other donors' samples.

This chain joins TRBV5-1 and TRBJ2-7; no firm D call. V shed 0 bases and J shed 0 bases, with 10 bases lying between them. CDR1 is SGHRS, CDR2 YFSETQ, per germline. CDR3 length equals 15 residues. The DNA of the CDR3 is TGCGCCAGCAGCTTGGGACGGAGAGCCTCCTACGAGCAGTACTTC. Its protein is CASSLGRRASYEQYF.

On this clone itself: Possible read error: a much larger clone is one base away. The J gene is TRBJ2-1, the V gene TRBV5-6; 13 nucleotides line up with TRBD2. This CDR3 has 15 residues. Germline-derived CDR1 and CDR2 are SGHDT and YYEEEE. The V gene end was trimmed by 0 bases and the J gene end by 7 bases; junction bases not matched to a gene: 1. The chain's CDR3 is CASSLGLAGGNEQFF. CDR3 coding DNA: TGTGCCAGCAGCTTGGGACTAGCGGGAGGTAATGAGCAGTTCTTC.

In nucleotides, the CDR3 is TGTGCCAGCAAACCGAGGCCGGGTACTGAAGCTTTCTTT. This translates into CASKPRPGTEAFF. The chain is built from TRBV7-9 and TRBJ1-1; D unresolved. This CDR3 spans 13 amino acids. Germline values: CDR1 SEHNR, CDR2 FQNEAQ (reference sequence). V was pared by 7 bases and J by 5 bases, with 14 bases between.

As concerns this clone: Since a far larger clone is one base different, this is likely a read error. Other DNA sequences of this sample code for an identical CDR3. The chain joins TRBV4-1 to TRBJ1-1; the match to TRBD1 covers 7 bases. V shed 4 bases, J shed 5 bases, and the junction held 7 bases outside the gene matches. Germline assignment: CDR1 MGHRA and CDR2 YSYEKL. This CDR3 contains 14 residues. For the CDR3, the DNA is TGCGCCAGCAGCCCGGGACAGCAGAATACTGAAGCTTTCTTT. It translates to CASSPGQQNTEAFF.

This clone has a handful of counts. The V call is TRBV14, the J call TRBJ2-7, with TRBD2 identical over 9 bases. J gave up 6 bases and V 5 bases, and 11 bases lay outside the gene matches. The CDR3 is 15 amino acids. Per the germline V gene, CDR1 is SGHDN and CDR2 is FVKESK. CDR3 nucleotides: TGTGCCAGCAGCTATGGTGGGAGCGGGAGGCGCGAGCAGTACTTC. This translates into CASSYGGSGRREQYF.

The chain uses TRBV7-8 and TRBJ1-5; D uncertain. CDR1 is SGHVS and CDR2 is FQNEAQ in the germline V gene. V was pared by 1 base and J by 6 bases, with 10 bases between. CDR3 length equals 14 residues. The CDR3 protein is CASSLGAAGQPQHF. CDR3 nucleotides: TGTGCCAGCAGCTTAGGGGCAGCGGGTCAGCCCCAGCATTTT.

The chain links TRBV5-4 to TRBJ1-1, with 10 bases aligning to TRBD1. CDR3 length equals 15 residues. V lost 3 bases to trimming and J lost 1 base; unmatched junction nucleotides: 3. The V gene's germline CDR1 is SGHNT and CDR2 YYREEE (reference sequence). The CDR3 is CASSWGDRGNTEAFF. The CDR3 bases are TGTGCCAGCAGCTGGGGGGACAGGGGGAACACTGAAGCTTTCTTT.

This clone was found a few times. V is TRBV9 and J is TRBJ1-4, with unresolved D. V was shortened by 4 bases and J by 6 bases, with 13 bases between the two germline ends. Germline loops: CDR1 SGDLS, CDR2 YYNGEE. CDR3 length: 14 amino acids. In DNA, the CDR3 is TGTGCCAGCAGCTCACGACGTACAGATGAAAAACTGTTTTTT. Amino acid sequence: CASSSRRTDEKLFF. The entire variable domain, with the rest obtained from reference TRBV9 and TRBJ1-4, is as follows: DSGVTQTPKHLITATGQRVTLRCSPRSGDLSVYWYQQSLDQGLQFLIQYYNGEERAKGNILERFSAQQFPDLHSELNLSSLELGDSALYFCASSSRRTDEKLFFGSGTQLSVL.

The rearrangement uses TRBV10-3 and TRBJ2-3; D is perhaps TRBD1 (5 bases). V lost 2 bases to trimming and J lost 8 bases, with 14 bases between them. This CDR3 spans 14 amino acids. CDR1 is ENHRY, CDR2 SYGVKD, per germline. CDR3 sequence: CAISESRQGGTQYF. The CDR3 DNA follows: TGTGCCATCAGTGAGAGTCGGCAGGGTGGTACGCAGTATTTT.

The chain employs TRBV10-2 and TRBJ2-1; 7 bases agree with TRBD2. Germline V gene data show CDR1 as WSHSY and CDR2 as SAAADI. This CDR3 has 16 residues. The V and J ends lost 7 bases and 5 bases, in that order; junction bases with no gene match: 14. The CDR3 DNA reads as TGCGCCAGCACTCCTTTTCGAGGGAGCGGGAACAATGAGCAGTTCTTC. Encoded protein: CASTPFRGSGNNEQFF.

This clone was detected only once. The chain couples TRBV6-6 to TRBJ2-1; 8 nucleotides align to TRBD1. The CDR3 totals 16 residues. After removal of 3 bases from V and 1 base from J, the junction contained 5 bases not matched to a gene. The V gene's germline CDR1 is MNHNY and CDR2 SVGAGI (reference sequence). The CDR3 region has the DNA TGTGCCAGCAGTTATCCCAGGGGGCTTTCCTACAATGAGCAGTTCTTC. It translates to CASSYPRGLSYNEQFF.

The J gene is TRBJ2-5, the V gene TRBV25-1; D is perhaps TRBD1 or TRBD2 (6 bases each). Germline V gives CDR1 MGHDK, CDR2 SYGVNS. V was trimmed by 4 bases and J by 4 bases, leaving 16 bases between them. This CDR3 is 15 amino acids long. The CDR3 protein is CASSANRGGRETQYF. In DNA, the CDR3 is TGTGCCAGCAGTGCCAATCGTGGGGGGCGAGAGACCCAGTACTTC.

This clone was recorded a few times. The chain employs TRBV27 and TRBJ2-1, with a weak D call TRBD1 (5 bases). Trimming left V 3 bases short and J 4 bases short, with 13 bases between. The CDR3 totals 15 residues. Germline CDR1 is MNHEY and CDR2 is SMNVEV (reference sequence). The chain's CDR3 is CASSLGQGLYNEQFF. In nucleotides, the CDR3 is TGTGCCAGCAGTTTGGGCCAGGGATTGTACAATGAGCAGTTCTTC.

The V and J genes are TRBV7-9 and TRBJ1-4; 8 bases are shared with TRBD1. J gave up 2 bases and V 6 bases, and 8 bases lay outside the gene matches. The V gene's germline CDR1 is SEHNR and CDR2 FQNEAQ (reference sequence). The CDR3 length is 16 residues. CDR3 protein: CASSLGQGDTNEKLFF. The CDR3 DNA reads TGTGCCAGCAGTCTTGGACAGGGTGATACTAATGAAAAACTGTTTTTT.

This clone was counted only a few times. V gene TRBV7-2 combines with J gene TRBJ2-5; 10 bases are shared with TRBD2. Trimming at V came to 8 bases and at J to 5 bases, leaving 11 bases not matched to a gene. The CDR3 contains 15 residues. The germline V gene encodes CDR1 SGHTA and CDR2 FQGNSA. The CDR3 here is CASGFQAGGGETQYF. As DNA, the CDR3 is TGTGCCAGCGGATTCCAAGCGGGAGGGGGGGAGACCCAGTACTTC.

V and J are TRBV5-4 and TRBJ1-2; 8 positions match TRBD1. Trimming removed 0 bases from V and 5 bases from J; junction bases left unmatched: 12. Germline V gene data show CDR1 as SGHNT and CDR2 as YYREEE (reference sequence). The CDR3 spans 17 residues. The CDR3 region has the DNA TGTGCCAGCAGCTTGGCACTTACCAGGGGGCTTGATTATGGCTACACCTTC. Protein sequence: CASSLALTRGLDYGYTF.

The chain is built from TRBV19 and TRBJ1-5, with D perhaps TRBD1 (5 bases). V lost 7 bases and J 3 bases, leaving 19 bases between the germline ends. The CDR3 contains 16 residues. Germline V CDR1 and CDR2: LNHDA, SQIVND (reference sequence). This CDR3 is CASIRAARGYNQPQHF. DNA for the CDR3: TGTGCCAGTATCAGGGCGGCCCGGGGGTACAATCAGCCCCAGCATTTT.